The rows below give T cell receptor beta chains drawn from one sample of a study of beta chain features in type 1 diabetes. Produced via immunoSEQ multiplex PCR; TCRdb's table is partial and in-frame only. The sample holds 900,000 or so clones, 15% to 20% seen once. The sample was naive CD4+ T cells from blood. Receptors were obtained from a young woman in good health. The CDR3 runs from the conserved cysteine through the conserved F or W. Each record gives: CDR3 protein, CDR3 DNA, V gene, D gene, clone size, J gene. The D gene is left open where the match is weak. Size values are once, few and many counts, or a class for expanded clones, and some rows have none.

CDR3aa: CASSQEFFRGQGANEQYF; CDR3nt: TGCGCCAGCAGCCAAGAATTCTTTCGGGGACAGGGGGCAAACGAGCAGTACTTC; v_gene: TRBV4-3; d_gene: TRBD1; abundance: few; j_gene: TRBJ2-7
CDR3aa: CASSGGGSRGNEQFF; CDR3nt: TGTGCCAGCAGTGGCGGCGGGAGTCGAGGGAATGAGCAGTTCTTC; v_gene: TRBV2; d_gene: TRBD2; abundance: few; j_gene: TRBJ2-1
CDR3aa: CASSLRTSYEQYF; CDR3nt: TGTGCCAGCAGCTTACGCACATCCTACGAGCAGTACTTC; v_gene: TRBV5-4; d_gene: .; abundance: .; j_gene: TRBJ2-7
CDR3aa: CASSYSLAVAYEQYF; CDR3nt: TGTGCCAGCAGTTACTCCCTAGCGGTTGCCTACGAGCAGTACTTC; v_gene: TRBV6-5; d_gene: TRBD2; abundance: .; j_gene: TRBJ2-7
CDR3aa: CASSKEGEPIGELFF; CDR3nt: TGTGCCAGCAGCAAAGAGGGGGAGCCGATCGGGGAGCTGTTTTTT; v_gene: TRBV7-3; d_gene: .; abundance: .; j_gene: TRBJ2-2
CDR3aa: CASSPGQGQPQHF; CDR3nt: TGTGCCAGCAGCCCGGGACAGGGACAGCCCCAGCATTTT; v_gene: TRBV5-4; d_gene: TRBD1; abundance: .; j_gene: TRBJ1-5
CDR3aa: CASSFLVGSLNEQFF; CDR3nt: TGCGCCAGCAGCTTCCTTGTCGGGAGTCTCAATGAGCAGTTCTTC; v_gene: TRBV5-1; d_gene: .; abundance: few; j_gene: TRBJ2-1
CDR3aa: CASSLALAGELFF; CDR3nt: TGTGCCAGCAGCTTGGCCCTGGCCGGGGAGCTGTTTTTT; v_gene: TRBV5-4; d_gene: .; abundance: few; j_gene: TRBJ2-2
CDR3aa: CATSRGYAGTIQDTQYF; CDR3nt: TGTGCCACCAGCAGGGGTTATGCCGGGACTATTCAAGATACGCAGTATTTT; v_gene: TRBV15; d_gene: TRBD2; abundance: few; j_gene: TRBJ2-3
CDR3aa: CASRPTGGRLSGANVLTF; CDR3nt: TGTGCCAGCAGGCCGACAGGGGGCCGACTCTCTGGGGCCAACGTCCTGACTTTC; v_gene: TRBV2; d_gene: TRBD1; abundance: .; j_gene: TRBJ2-6
CDR3aa: CASSQDLWGGELFF; CDR3nt: TGCGCCAGCAGCCAAGATTTATGGGGGGGGGAGCTGTTTTTT; v_gene: TRBV4-3; d_gene: .; abundance: few; j_gene: TRBJ2-2
CDR3aa: CAISVRWLAGGQGTDTQYF; CDR3nt: TGTGCCATCAGTGTTCGGTGGCTAGCGGGAGGGCAGGGCACAGATACGCAGTATTTT; v_gene: TRBV10-3; d_gene: TRBD2; abundance: few; j_gene: TRBJ2-3
CDR3aa: CASRTGARNTEAFF; CDR3nt: TGTGCCAGCCGGACAGGGGCGCGGAACACTGAAGCTTTCTTT; v_gene: TRBV28; d_gene: TRBD1; abundance: .; j_gene: TRBJ1-1
CDR3aa: CAISATSGRARETQYF; CDR3nt: TGTGCCATCAGTGCGACTAGCGGGAGGGCCCGCGAGACCCAGTACTTC; v_gene: TRBV10-3; d_gene: TRBD2; abundance: few; j_gene: TRBJ2-5
CDR3aa: CASSEQGYLPYEQYF; CDR3nt: TGTGCCAGCAGCGAGCAGGGGTACCTCCCCTACGAGCAGTACTTC; v_gene: TRBV7-2; d_gene: .; abundance: few; j_gene: TRBJ2-7
CDR3aa: CASRHYNEQFF; CDR3nt: TGTGCCAGTCGTCACTACAATGAGCAGTTCTTC; v_gene: TRBV25-1; d_gene: .; abundance: .; j_gene: TRBJ2-1
CDR3aa: CASSSYGRANPETQYF; CDR3nt: TGTGCCAGTAGTAGTTACGGGAGGGCCAATCCGGAGACCCAGTACTTC; v_gene: TRBV19; d_gene: TRBD2; abundance: few; j_gene: TRBJ2-5
CDR3aa: CASSQEAERYNEQFF; CDR3nt: TGCGCCAGCAGCCAAGAGGCTGAAAGGTACAATGAGCAGTTCTTC; v_gene: TRBV4-3; d_gene: .; abundance: few; j_gene: TRBJ2-1
CDR3aa: CASSVGGTPYGYTF; CDR3nt: TGTGCCAGCAGCGTCGGTGGGACACCCTATGGCTACACCTTC; v_gene: TRBV6-1; d_gene: .; abundance: few; j_gene: TRBJ1-2
CDR3aa: CASSLADTLTGELFF; CDR3nt: TGTGCCAGCAGCTTAGCGGACACCCTCACCGGGGAGCTGTTTTTT; v_gene: TRBV7-2; d_gene: .; abundance: .; j_gene: TRBJ2-2
CDR3aa: CASSAGLAGAFHEQYF; CDR3nt: TGTGCCAGCAGCGCGGGGCTAGCGGGGGCCTTTCACGAGCAGTACTTC; v_gene: TRBV7-9; d_gene: TRBD2; abundance: .; j_gene: TRBJ2-7
CDR3aa: CASSSRYNEQFF; CDR3nt: TGTGCCAGCAGTTCCCGATACAATGAGCAGTTCTTC; v_gene: TRBV28; d_gene: .; abundance: .; j_gene: TRBJ2-1
CDR3aa: CASSKGLITGELFF; CDR3nt: TGTGCCAGTAGTAAGGGACTAATCACCGGGGAGCTGTTTTTT; v_gene: TRBV19; d_gene: TRBD2; abundance: .; j_gene: TRBJ2-2
CDR3aa: CASSFWAEQYF; CDR3nt: TGTGCCAGCAGTTTTTGGGCCGAGCAGTACTTC; v_gene: TRBV28; d_gene: .; abundance: .; j_gene: TRBJ2-7
CDR3aa: CASSWALPDWGEAFF; CDR3nt: TGTGCCAGCAGCTGGGCTCTCCCAGACTGGGGGGAAGCTTTCTTT; v_gene: TRBV7-2; d_gene: .; abundance: .; j_gene: TRBJ1-1
CDR3aa: CASSLLSAMNTEAFF; CDR3nt: TGTGCCAGCAGCTTACTGTCAGCCATGAACACTGAAGCTTTCTTT; v_gene: TRBV7-9; d_gene: .; abundance: few; j_gene: TRBJ1-1
CDR3aa: CASSFLHPSGGSTQYF; CDR3nt: TGCGCCAGCAGCTTTCTTCACCCTAGCGGGGGGTCGACCCAGTACTTC; v_gene: TRBV5-1; d_gene: TRBD2; abundance: few; j_gene: TRBJ2-5
CDR3aa: CASRLKLGQGERASTQYF; CDR3nt: TGTGCCAGCAGACTGAAATTAGGACAGGGAGAAAGGGCGAGTACGCAGTATTTT; v_gene: TRBV28; d_gene: TRBD1; abundance: few; j_gene: TRBJ2-3
CDR3aa: CASSTTPNTEAFF; CDR3nt: TGTGCCAGCAGCACGACACCGAACACTGAAGCTTTCTTT; v_gene: TRBV7-2; d_gene: .; abundance: few; j_gene: TRBJ1-1
CDR3aa: CASSNPNGVGELFF; CDR3nt: TGTGCCAGCAGTAATCCCAACGGTGTCGGGGAGCTGTTTTTT; v_gene: TRBV28; d_gene: .; abundance: .; j_gene: TRBJ2-2
CDR3aa: CASSHKGVNTEAFF; CDR3nt: TGTGCCAGCAGCCACAAAGGGGTTAACACTGAAGCTTTCTTT; v_gene: TRBV7-9; d_gene: .; abundance: .; j_gene: TRBJ1-1
CDR3aa: CASSLALGQKKDEQFF; CDR3nt: TGTGCCAGCAGCTTGGCTTTGGGACAAAAGAAAGATGAGCAGTTCTTC; v_gene: TRBV5-4; d_gene: .; abundance: few; j_gene: TRBJ2-1
CDR3aa: CASSPPSGRRGELFF; CDR3nt: TGTGCCAGCTCACCACCGTCCGGTCGGCGGGGGGAGCTGTTTTTT; v_gene: TRBV18; d_gene: .; abundance: .; j_gene: TRBJ2-2
CDR3aa: CASSVGGSSEYNEQFF; CDR3nt: TGTGCCAGCAGCGTAGGGGGGAGTAGCGAGTACAATGAGCAGTTCTTC; v_gene: TRBV9; d_gene: .; abundance: .; j_gene: TRBJ2-1
CDR3aa: CASSSPRDNEQFF; CDR3nt: TGTGCCAGCAGTTCTCCTAGGGACAATGAGCAGTTCTTC; v_gene: TRBV27; d_gene: .; abundance: few; j_gene: TRBJ2-1
CDR3aa: CASSREIANRPQHF; CDR3nt: TGTGCCAGCAGCAGGGAAATAGCTAATCGACCCCAGCATTTT; v_gene: TRBV7-8; d_gene: .; abundance: few; j_gene: TRBJ1-5
CDR3aa: CASSLALGYEQYF; CDR3nt: TGTGCCAGCAGCTTAGCCCTAGGCTACGAGCAGTACTTC; v_gene: TRBV7-6; d_gene: .; abundance: few; j_gene: TRBJ2-7
CDR3aa: CASSQAGQVEAFF; CDR3nt: TGCGCCAGCAGCCAAGCAGGACAGGTCGAAGCTTTCTTT; v_gene: TRBV4-3; d_gene: TRBD1; abundance: .; j_gene: TRBJ1-1
CDR3aa: CASRTDSNQPQHF; CDR3nt: TGTGCCAGCCGGACGGATAGCAATCAGCCCCAGCATTTT; v_gene: TRBV6-5; d_gene: .; abundance: .; j_gene: TRBJ1-5
CDR3aa: CASSSGQGTPEQFF; CDR3nt: TGCGCCAGCAGCTCGGGACAGGGTACCCCCGAGCAGTTCTTC; v_gene: TRBV5-1; d_gene: TRBD1; abundance: few; j_gene: TRBJ2-1